This T cell receptor beta chain was obtained from a study of cytomegalovirus exposure and HLA in healthy donors. Across the study: About 85 million unique TCRs from HLA-typed donors were held in an early release of data. Notes on the study in general: V- and J-gene trimming in TCR beta was tied to a missense DCLRE1C variant by an analysis performed later. Per published accounts, TCR beta sequences correctly predicted the HLA-A and HLA-B alleles of most subjects.

A multiplex PCR was run with 60 Vbeta primers and 13 Jbeta primers. This table comes from immunoSEQ multiplex PCR, and its TCRdb copy is limited to in-frame clones, with some not included. The profile shows 200,000 to 250,000 clones, under 90% of them singletons. The length of the CDR3 is 15 residues. The junction had 10 bases not matched to a gene; V was cut back by 5 bases and J by 6 bases. Germline-derived CDR1 and CDR2 are SGHTA and FQGNSA. As regards this clone: What it binds is unknown.

This TCR was recovered from a human donor in good health. The sequenced material came from PBMCs. The chain has TRBV7-2 and TRBJ2-7; 10 nucleotides align to TRBD2. CDR3 amino acids: CASSPALAGGREQYF. The DNA for the CDR3 is TGTGCCAGCAGCCCGGCGTTAGCGGGAGGTCGCGAGCAGTACTTC.